Shown below are 10 T cell receptor beta chains from a single sample sequenced in a study of cytomegalovirus exposure and HLA in healthy donors. Some clones are missing from TCRdb's copy, which holds only in-frame ones; the method was immunoSEQ multiplex PCR. The profile shows around 69,000 clones, roughly 95% of them singletons. Sequencing was done on a sample of PBMCs. The source of these receptors is a woman younger than 30 in good health and CMV-seropositive.

This chain links TRBV19 with TRBJ2-1; 10 bases match TRBD2. The CDR3 contains 16 residues. Trimming cost V 4 bases and J 0 bases; bases outside gene matches: 3. In germline, CDR1 is LNHDA, CDR2 SQIVND (reference sequence). In DNA form, the CDR3 reads TGTGCCAGTAGTAATCCTAGCGGGAGCTCCTACAATGAGCAGTTCTTC. It codes for CASSNPSGSSYNEQFF.

The chain is built from TRBV19 and TRBJ2-1, with 9 bases aligning to TRBD2. V shed 5 bases and J 5 bases; nucleotides not matched to a gene: 10. The length of the CDR3 is 16 residues. Germline V gene lookup returns CDR1 LNHDA and CDR2 SQIVND (reference sequence). This chain's CDR3 is CASSSVAGVGNNEQFF. The CDR3 nucleotides read TGTGCCAGTAGTTCCGTAGCGGGAGTTGGAAACAATGAGCAGTTCTTC.

The chain carries TRBV18 and TRBJ2-1, with D unresolved. The CDR3 consists of 12 residues. Germline V lookup: CDR1 KGHSH, CDR2 LQKENI. V was pared by 5 bases and J by 7 bases, with 9 bases between. The CDR3 region is CASSTTRNEQFF. CDR3 coding DNA: TGTGCCAGCTCAACCACGAGAAATGAGCAGTTCTTC.

This chain joins TRBV5-1 and TRBJ2-1; 7 bases fit TRBD1. Germline CDR1 is SGHRS and CDR2 is YFSETQ. CDR3 size: 16 residues. V gave up 0 bases and J gave up 4 bases; unmatched junction bases: 7. The CDR3 nucleotides are TGCGCCAGCAGCTTGGGGACCGGGACAGCTTACAATGAGCAGTTCTTC. It encodes CASSLGTGTAYNEQFF.

The CDR3 is CASSSRGVTDTQYF. The CDR3 bases are TGCGCCAGCAGCTCCAGGGGTGTCACAGATACGCAGTATTTT. The chain joins TRBV5-1 to TRBJ2-3; possibly TRBD1 for D (6 bases). Germline V gene data show CDR1 as SGHRS and CDR2 as YFSETQ. CDR3 length equals 14 residues. The V end lost 3 bases, the J end lost 2 bases, and 10 bases lay between the germline ends.

The CDR3 reads CASSQDRADTEAFF. The CDR3 DNA is TGTGCCAGCTCACAGGACAGGGCGGACACTGAAGCTTTCTTT. The chain joins TRBV18 to TRBJ1-1, with TRBD1 matching 8 bases. V dropped 4 bases and J dropped 3; count of bases not matched to a gene: 4. The V gene's germline CDR1 is KGHSH and CDR2 LQKENI. CDR3 size: 14 residues. Full variable domain (missing parts from reference TRBV18 and TRBJ1-1): NAGVMQNPRHLVRRRGQEARLRCSPMKGHSHVYWYRQLPEEGLKFMVYLQKENIIDESGMPKERFSAEFPKEGPSILRIQQVVRGDSAAYFCASSQDRADTEAFFGQGTRLTVV.

V gene TRBV7-2 combines with J gene TRBJ2-5; D uncertain. Germline-derived CDR1 and CDR2 are SGHTA and FQGNSA. With 2 bases removed from V and 2 bases from J, the gap between germline ends came to 12 bases. The CDR3 is made up of 15 amino acids. Here the CDR3 DNA reads TGTGCCAGCAGCTTATGGGTGGGCCCGCAAGAGACCCAGTACTTC. The encoded protein is CASSLWVGPQETQYF. The full variable domain, its missing parts supplied by reference TRBV7-2 and TRBJ2-5, is GAGVSQSPSNKVTEKGKDVELRCDPISGHTALYWYRQSLGQGLEFLIYFQGNSAPDKSGLPSDRFSAERTGGSVSTLTIQRTQQEDSAVYLCASSLWVGPQETQYFGPGTRLLVL.

This rearrangement joins TRBV28 to TRBJ2-1; TRBD1 is a possible D gene (6 bases). Per germline, CDR1 MDHEN and CDR2 SYDVKM. The CDR3 totals 12 residues. V was shortened by 6 bases and J by 5 bases, with 8 bases between the two germline ends. In nucleotides, the CDR3 is TGTGCCAGCAGGGGGGCAAACAATGAGCAGTTCTTC. This sequence encodes CASRGANNEQFF.

This sequence joins TRBV6-5 and TRBJ2-7; a weak D match, TRBD2 (6 bases). The CDR3 consists of 15 residues. V gave up 0 bases and J gave up 3 bases, with 12 bases separating them. Germline-derived CDR1 and CDR2 are MNHEY and SVGAGI. The CDR3 DNA sequence: TGTGCCAGCAGTTACTCGTTGGAGGGACTCTACGAGCAGTACTTC. Its protein is CASSYSLEGLYEQYF.

The rearrangement joins TRBV6-5 to TRBJ1-2; 9 bases map to TRBD1. The CDR3 has 15 amino acids. Trimming removed 6 bases from V and 2 bases from J; junction bases left unmatched: 7. The germline V gene encodes CDR1 MNHEY and CDR2 SVGAGI. CDR3 residues: CASSRDRETNYGYTF. The CDR3 nucleotides are TGTGCCAGCAGCCGGGACAGGGAGACCAACTATGGCTACACCTTC.